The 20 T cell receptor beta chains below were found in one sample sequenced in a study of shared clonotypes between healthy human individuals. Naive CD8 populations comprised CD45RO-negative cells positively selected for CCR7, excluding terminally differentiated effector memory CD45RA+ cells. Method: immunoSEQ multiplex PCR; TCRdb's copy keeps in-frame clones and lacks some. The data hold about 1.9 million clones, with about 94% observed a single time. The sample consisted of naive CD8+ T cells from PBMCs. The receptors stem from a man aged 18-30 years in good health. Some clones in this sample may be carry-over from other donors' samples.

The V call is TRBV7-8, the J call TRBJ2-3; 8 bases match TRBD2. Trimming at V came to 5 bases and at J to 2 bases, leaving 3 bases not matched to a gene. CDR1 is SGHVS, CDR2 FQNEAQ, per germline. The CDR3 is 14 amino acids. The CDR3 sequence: CASSAAGVTDTQYF. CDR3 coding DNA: TGTGCCAGCAGCGCAGCGGGAGTCACAGATACGCAGTATTTT.

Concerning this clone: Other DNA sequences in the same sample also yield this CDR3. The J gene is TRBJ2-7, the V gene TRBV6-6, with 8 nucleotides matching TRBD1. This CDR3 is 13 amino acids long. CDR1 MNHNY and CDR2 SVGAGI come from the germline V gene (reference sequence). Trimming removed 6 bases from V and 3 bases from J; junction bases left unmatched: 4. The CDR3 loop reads CASSSGQGYEQYF. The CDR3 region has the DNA TGTGCCAGCAGCTCCGGACAGGGCTACGAGCAGTACTTC.

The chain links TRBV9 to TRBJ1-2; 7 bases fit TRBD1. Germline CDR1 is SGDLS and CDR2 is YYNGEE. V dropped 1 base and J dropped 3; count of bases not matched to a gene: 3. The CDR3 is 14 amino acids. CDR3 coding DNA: TGTGCCAGCAGCGTACAAGGGGGCTACTATGGCTACACCTTC. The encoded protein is CASSVQGGYYGYTF.

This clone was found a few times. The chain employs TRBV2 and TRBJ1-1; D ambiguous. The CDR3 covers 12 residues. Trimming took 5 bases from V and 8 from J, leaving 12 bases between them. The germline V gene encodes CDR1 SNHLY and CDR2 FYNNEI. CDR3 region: CASSIDRWEAFF. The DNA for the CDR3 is TGTGCCAGCAGTATCGACCGTTGGGAAGCTTTCTTT.

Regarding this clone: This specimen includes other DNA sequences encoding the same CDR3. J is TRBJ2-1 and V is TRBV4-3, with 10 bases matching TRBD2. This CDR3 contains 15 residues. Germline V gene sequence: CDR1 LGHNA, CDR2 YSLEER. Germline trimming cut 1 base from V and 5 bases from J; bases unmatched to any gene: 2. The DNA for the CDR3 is TGCGCCAGCAGCCAAGGACTAGCGGGTAACAATGAGCAGTTCTTC. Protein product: CASSQGLAGNNEQFF.

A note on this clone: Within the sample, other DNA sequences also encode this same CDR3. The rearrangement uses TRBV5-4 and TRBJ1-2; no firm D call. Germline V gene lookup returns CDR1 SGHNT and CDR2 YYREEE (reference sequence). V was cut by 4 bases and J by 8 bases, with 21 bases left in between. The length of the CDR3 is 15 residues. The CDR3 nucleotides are TGTGCCAGCAGCACAGTAGCGGCCCCGGGCTACGGCTACACCTTC. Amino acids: CASSTVAAPGYGYTF.

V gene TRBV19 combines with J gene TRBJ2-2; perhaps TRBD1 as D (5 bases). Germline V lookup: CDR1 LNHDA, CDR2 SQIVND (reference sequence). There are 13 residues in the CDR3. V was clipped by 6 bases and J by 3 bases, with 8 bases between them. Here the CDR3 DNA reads TGTGCCAGTAGGTCAGGGTACACCGGGGAGCTGTTTTTT. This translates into CASRSGYTGELFF.

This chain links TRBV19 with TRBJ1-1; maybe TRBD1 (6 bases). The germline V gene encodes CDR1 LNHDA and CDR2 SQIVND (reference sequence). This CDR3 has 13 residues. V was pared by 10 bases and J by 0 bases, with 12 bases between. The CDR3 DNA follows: TGTGCCACGGAGACAGGTTTGAACACTGAAGCTTTCTTT. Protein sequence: CATETGLNTEAFF.

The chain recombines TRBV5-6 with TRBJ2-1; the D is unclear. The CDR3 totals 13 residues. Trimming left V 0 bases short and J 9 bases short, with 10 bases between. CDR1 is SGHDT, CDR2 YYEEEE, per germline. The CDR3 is CASSLARPSEQFF. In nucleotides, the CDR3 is TGTGCCAGCAGCTTGGCTCGCCCCAGTGAGCAGTTCTTC.

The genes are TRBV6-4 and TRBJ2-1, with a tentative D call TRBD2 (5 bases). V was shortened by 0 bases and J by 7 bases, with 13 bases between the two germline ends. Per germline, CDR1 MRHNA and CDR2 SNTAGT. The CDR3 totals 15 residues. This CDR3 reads CASSDSGEGMNEQFF. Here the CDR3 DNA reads TGTGCCAGCAGTGACTCGGGCGAGGGAATGAATGAGCAGTTCTTC.

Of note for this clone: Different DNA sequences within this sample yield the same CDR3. CDR3 coding DNA: TGTGCCAGCAGCCAAAGGGGAGGCGAGCAGTACTTC. It is translated as CASSQRGGEQYF. The chain uses TRBV11-3 and TRBJ2-7; perhaps TRBD2 as D (6 bases). The CDR3 spans 12 residues. Germline-derived CDR1 and CDR2 are SGHNT and YENEEA. Trimming took off 5 bases at V and 6 bases at J, with 11 bases between the two ends. Drawing the rest from reference TRBV11-3 and TRBJ2-7, the complete variable domain is EAGVVQSPRYKIIEKKQPVAFWCNPISGHNTLYWYLQNLGQGPELLIRYENEEAVDDSQLPKDRFSAERLKGVDSTLKIQPAELGDSAVYLCASSQRGGEQYFGPGTRLTVT.

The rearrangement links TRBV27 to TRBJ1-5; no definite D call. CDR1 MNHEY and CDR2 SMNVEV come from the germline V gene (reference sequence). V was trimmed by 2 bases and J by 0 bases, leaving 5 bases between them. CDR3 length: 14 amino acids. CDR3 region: CASSLTFSNQPQHF. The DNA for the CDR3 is TGTGCCAGCAGTTTAACCTTTAGCAATCAGCCCCAGCATTTT.

The CDR3 DNA is TGTGCCAGCAGCTTAGCGGGAGAAGGTGAGGATACGCAGTATTTT. It is translated as CASSLAGEGEDTQYF. The chain is built from TRBV13 and TRBJ2-3; tentative D call: TRBD2 (6 bases). V was cut by 1 base and J by 6 bases, with 14 bases left in between. This CDR3 is 15 amino acids long. The germline CDR1 and CDR2 sequences are PRHDT and FYEKMQ (reference sequence).

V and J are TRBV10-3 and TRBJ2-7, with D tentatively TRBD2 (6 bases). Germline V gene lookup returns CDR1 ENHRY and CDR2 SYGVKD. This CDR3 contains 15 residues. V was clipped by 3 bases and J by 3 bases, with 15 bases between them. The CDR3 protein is CAISDPVGGGYEQYF. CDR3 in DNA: TGTGCCATCAGTGACCCTGTGGGGGGAGGCTACGAGCAGTACTTC.

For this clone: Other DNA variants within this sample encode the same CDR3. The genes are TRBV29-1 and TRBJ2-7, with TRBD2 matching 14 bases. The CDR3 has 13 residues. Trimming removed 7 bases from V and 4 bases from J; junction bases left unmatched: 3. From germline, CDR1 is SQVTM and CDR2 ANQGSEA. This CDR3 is CSAGLAGGYEQYF. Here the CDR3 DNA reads TGCAGCGCTGGACTAGCGGGAGGTTACGAGCAGTACTTC.

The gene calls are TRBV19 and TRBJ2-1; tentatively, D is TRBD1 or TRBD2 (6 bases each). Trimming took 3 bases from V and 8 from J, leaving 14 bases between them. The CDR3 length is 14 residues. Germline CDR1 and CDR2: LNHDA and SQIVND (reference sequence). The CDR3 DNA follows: TGTGCCAGTAGTATCGGGTCGGGGGCCGATGAGCAGTTCTTC. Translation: CASSIGSGADEQFF. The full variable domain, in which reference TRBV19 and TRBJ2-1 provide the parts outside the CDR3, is DGGITQSPKYLFRKEGQNVTLSCEQNLNHDAMYWYRQDPGQGLRLIYYSQIVNDFQKGDIAEGYSVSREKKESFPLTVTSAQKNPTAFYLCASSIGSGADEQFFGPGTRLTVL.

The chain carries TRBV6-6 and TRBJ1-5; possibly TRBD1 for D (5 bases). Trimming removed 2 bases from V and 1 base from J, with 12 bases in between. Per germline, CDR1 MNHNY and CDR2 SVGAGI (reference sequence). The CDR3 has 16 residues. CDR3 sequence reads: CASSYEGARSNQPQHF. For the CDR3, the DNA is TGTGCCAGCAGTTACGAAGGGGCTAGGAGCAATCAGCCCCAGCATTTT.

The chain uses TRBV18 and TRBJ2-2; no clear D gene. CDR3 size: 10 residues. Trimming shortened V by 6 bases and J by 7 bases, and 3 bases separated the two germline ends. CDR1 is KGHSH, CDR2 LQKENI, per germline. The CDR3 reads CASSGGELFF. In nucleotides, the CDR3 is TGTGCCAGCTCCGGCGGGGAGCTGTTTTTT. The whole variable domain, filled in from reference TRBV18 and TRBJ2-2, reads NAGVMQNPRHLVRRRGQEARLRCSPMKGHSHVYWYRQLPEEGLKFMVYLQKENIIDESGMPKERFSAEFPKEGPSILRIQQVVRGDSAAYFCASSGGELFFGEGSRLTVL.

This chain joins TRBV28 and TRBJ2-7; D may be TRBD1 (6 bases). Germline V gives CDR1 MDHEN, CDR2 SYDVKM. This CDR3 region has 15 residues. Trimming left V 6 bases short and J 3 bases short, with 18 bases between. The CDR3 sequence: CASSPYGQGLYEQYF. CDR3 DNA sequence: TGTGCCAGCAGCCCCTACGGGCAGGGGCTCTACGAGCAGTACTTC.

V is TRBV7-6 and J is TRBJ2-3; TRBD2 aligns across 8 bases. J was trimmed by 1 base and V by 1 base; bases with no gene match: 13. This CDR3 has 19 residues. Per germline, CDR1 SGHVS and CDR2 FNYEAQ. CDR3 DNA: TGTGCCAGCAGCTTAGACCGGGAGGGGATAAGGGGAGGCACAGATACGCAGTATTTT. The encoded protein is CASSLDREGIRGGTDTQYF. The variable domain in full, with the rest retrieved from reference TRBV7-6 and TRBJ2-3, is GAGVSQSPRYKVTKRGQDVALRCDPISGHVSLYWYRQALGQGPEFLTYFNYEAQQDKSGLPNDRFSAERPEGSISTLTIQRTEQRDSAMYRCASSLDREGIRGGTDTQYFGPGTRLTVL.